These T cell receptor beta chains were read from a single sample in a study of T cells in Graves' hyperthyroidism and ophthalmopathy. TCRdb independently ran MiXCR on the multiplex PCR reads; one entry per CDR3 protein. The sample lists under 300,000 distinct CDR3 sequences; about an eighth were seen once. The source material was blood. Receptor source: a woman in her 30s with Graves' hyperthyroidism that later progressed to Graves' ophthalmopathy. The CDR3 runs from the conserved cysteine through the conserved F or W. Fields, in order: V gene, clone size, D gene, J gene, CDR3 protein, CDR3 DNA. The D gene is left open where the match is weak. Clone size, where shown, is once, few, many, or a class for clones that have expanded.

v_call: TRBV28; clone_size: many; d_call: TRBD1; j_call: TRBJ1-1; cdr3_aa: CASSFIGTVGTEAFF; cdr3_nt: TGTGCCAGCAGTTTCATTGGGACAGTCGGAACTGAAGCTTTCTTT
v_call: TRBV6-1; clone_size: many; d_call: NA; j_call: TRBJ1-1; cdr3_aa: CASSDNSESEAFF; cdr3_nt: TGTGCCAGCAGCGATAACAGCGAGTCTGAAGCTTTCTTT
v_call: TRBV10-3; clone_size: many; d_call: TRBD1; j_call: TRBJ1-1; cdr3_aa: CATRTGTDEAFF; cdr3_nt: TGTGCCACCCGGACAGGGACGGATGAAGCTTTCTTT
v_call: TRBV6-1; clone_size: few; d_call: NA; j_call: TRBJ1-3; cdr3_aa: CASGLRASGNTIYF; cdr3_nt: TGTGCCAGCGGACTTAGGGCCTCTGGAAACACCATATATTTT
v_call: TRBV20-1; clone_size: NA; d_call: NA; j_call: TRBJ1-1; cdr3_aa: CSASLGKGTEAFF; cdr3_nt: TGCAGTGCTAGTTTGGGCAAGGGCACTGAAGCTTTCTTT
v_call: TRBV12-3/TRBV12-4; clone_size: NA; d_call: NA; j_call: TRBJ2-1; cdr3_aa: CATSRWGMSEQFF; cdr3_nt: TGTGCCACCTCACGTTGGGGAATGAGTGAGCAGTTCTTC
v_call: TRBV3-1; clone_size: NA; d_call: NA; j_call: TRBJ1-2; cdr3_aa: CASSQDRTVAKYGYTF; cdr3_nt: TGTGCCAGCAGCCAAGATCGAACCGTAGCTAAGTATGGCTACACCTTC
v_call: TRBV28; clone_size: many; d_call: NA; j_call: TRBJ2-1; cdr3_aa: CASSLYRSNSYNEQFF; cdr3_nt: TGTGCCAGCAGTTTATACAGGTCCAACTCCTACAATGAGCAGTTCTTC
v_call: TRBV11-1; clone_size: many; d_call: TRBD2; j_call: TRBJ2-4; cdr3_aa: CASSLRREENIQYF; cdr3_nt: TGTGCCAGCAGCTTACGGCGGGAGGAAAACATTCAGTACTTC
v_call: TRBV28; clone_size: many; d_call: NA; j_call: TRBJ2-3; cdr3_aa: CASSALEVFGEDTQYF; cdr3_nt: TGTGCCAGCAGTGCCCTTGAGGTATTTGGGGAAGATACGCAGTATTTT
v_call: TRBV5-6; clone_size: few; d_call: TRBD2; j_call: TRBJ2-5; cdr3_aa: CASSSGGLAGGWWETRYF; cdr3_nt: TGTGCCAGCAGCTCCGGGGGGCTAGCGGGAGGATGGTGGGAGACCCGGTACTTC